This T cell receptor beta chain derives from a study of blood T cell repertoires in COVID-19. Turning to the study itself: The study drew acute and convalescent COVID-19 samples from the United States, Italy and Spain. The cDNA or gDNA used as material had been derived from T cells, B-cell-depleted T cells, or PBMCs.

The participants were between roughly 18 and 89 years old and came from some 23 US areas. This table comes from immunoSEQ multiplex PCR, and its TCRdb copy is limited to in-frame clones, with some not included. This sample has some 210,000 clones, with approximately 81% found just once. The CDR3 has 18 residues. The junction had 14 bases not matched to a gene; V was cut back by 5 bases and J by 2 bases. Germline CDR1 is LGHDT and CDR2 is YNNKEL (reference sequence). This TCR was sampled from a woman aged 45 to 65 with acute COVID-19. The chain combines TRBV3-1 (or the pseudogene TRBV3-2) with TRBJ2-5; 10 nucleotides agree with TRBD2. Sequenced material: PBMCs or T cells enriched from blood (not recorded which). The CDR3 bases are TGTGCCAGCAGCGACAAGATCCAGCTAGCGGGGGTGCAAGAGACCCAGTACTTC. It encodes CASSDKIQLAGVQETQYF.